The 20 T cell receptor beta chains listed next were all sequenced from one sample in a study of shared clonotypes between healthy human individuals. The method was immunoSEQ multiplex PCR; TCRdb's version includes in-frame clones alone and lacks a portion of them. The sample shows some 1,100,000 clones, around 78% of them seen only once. Sequences were obtained from memory CD4+ T cells from PBMCs. Indicated subset: CD45RA-negative fraction. The receptors shown here come from a man younger than 35 in good health. Some clones in this sample may be carry-over from other donors' samples.

Points on this clone: This sample also contains other DNA sequences that code for the same CDR3. This chain uses TRBV5-1 with TRBJ1-4; 7 bases fit TRBD1. CDR3 length: 14 residues. Germline lookup yields CDR1 SGHRS and CDR2 YFSETQ. The trim removed 2 bases at V and 8 bases at J, leaving 6 bases unmatched. The CDR3 DNA is TGCGCCAGCAGCTTAGAGGGGGCTGGAGAAAAACTGTTTTTT. It is translated as CASSLEGAGEKLFF.

This clone was detected only a few times. The CDR3 loop reads CASSPTSGGNEQFF. The CDR3 region has the DNA TGTGCCAGCTCACCAACTAGCGGTGGTAATGAGCAGTTCTTC. V and J are TRBV18 and TRBJ2-1; 8 nucleotides agree with TRBD2. CDR1 is KGHSH, CDR2 LQKENI, per germline. This CDR3 spans 14 amino acids. Trimming took 2 bases from V and 7 from J; bases not matched to a gene: 4.

This clone was recorded only once. This chain joins TRBV11-3 and TRBJ2-1, with 10 bases matching TRBD2. V dropped 5 bases and J dropped 6; count of bases not matched to a gene: 10. The germline CDR1 and CDR2 sequences are SGHNT and YENEEA. The CDR3 is 16 residues long. The CDR3: CASSISSGSWANEQFF. CDR3 sequence (DNA): TGTGCCAGCAGCATCTCTAGCGGGAGCTGGGCCAATGAGCAGTTCTTC.

J is TRBJ2-2 and V is TRBV4-3; D uncertain. Germline loops: CDR1 LGHNA, CDR2 YSLEER. V lost 0 bases, J lost 3 bases, and 8 bases lay in between. The CDR3 runs 15 residues. DNA for the CDR3: TGCGCCAGCAGCCAAGATAGGGTCTACACCGGGGAGCTGTTTTTT. It encodes CASSQDRVYTGELFF.

The rearrangement joins TRBV6-1 to TRBJ1-3; D not certain. The germline CDR1 and CDR2 sequences are MNHNS and SASEGT. This CDR3 is 16 amino acids long. V lost 0 bases and J lost 4, with 13 bases in between. The CDR3 DNA is TGTGCCAGCAGTGAAGCGCTAATGGGAGGAGGAAACACCATATATTTT. Translating it yields CASSEALMGGGNTIYF.

Comment on this clone: Other DNA sequences in this sample translate to the same CDR3. The V and J genes are TRBV5-1 and TRBJ2-2; D tentatively reads TRBD1 or TRBD2 (5 bases each). The CDR3 contains 13 residues. V lost 3 bases and J lost 5, with 8 bases in between. CDR1 and CDR2 from the germline V gene are SGHRS and YFSETQ. The CDR3, as DNA: TGCGCCAGCAGCTCCGAGGGGACCGGGGAGCTGTTTTTT. This translates into CASSSEGTGELFF.

The chain employs TRBV7-3 and TRBJ1-1; the match to TRBD1 covers 9 bases. Trimming took 5 bases from V and 3 from J; bases not matched to a gene: 7. This CDR3 comprises 15 residues. Germline-derived CDR1 and CDR2 are SGHTA and FQGTGA. CDR3 amino acids: CASSRRDRDDTEAFF. CDR3 nucleotide sequence: TGTGCCAGCAGCCGCCGGGACAGGGATGACACTGAAGCTTTCTTT.

This clone was seen a handful of times. The identical CDR3 is also encoded by other nucleotide sequences in the sample. The chain has TRBV10-3 and TRBJ2-5; perhaps D is TRBD1 or TRBD2 (5 bases each). Looked up from germline, CDR1 is ENHRY and CDR2 is SYGVKD. The CDR3 covers 12 residues. V was cut by 8 bases and J by 5 bases, with 12 bases left in between. The CDR3 sequence: CAIGGVEETQYF. In DNA form, the CDR3 reads TGTGCCATCGGGGGAGTGGAGGAGACCCAGTACTTC.

This chain joins TRBV2 and TRBJ1-1; a possible D gene is TRBD1 (5 bases). CDR1 SNHLY and CDR2 FYNNEI come from the germline V gene. This CDR3 spans 13 amino acids. V gave up 7 bases and J gave up 0 bases, with 9 bases separating them. The CDR3 sequence: CASTQGVNTEAFF. The DNA for the CDR3 is TGTGCCAGCACCCAGGGAGTGAACACTGAAGCTTTCTTT.

The chain has TRBV5-8 and TRBJ1-2, with D unresolved. CDR3 size: 14 residues. With 4 bases removed from V and 4 bases from J, the gap between germline ends came to 14 bases. From germline, CDR1 is SGHTS and CDR2 YDEGEE. The CDR3 DNA sequence: TGTGCCAGCAGCCCCCTTGGAGATAGCTATGGCTACACCTTC. Its translation is CASSPLGDSYGYTF.

The chain is built from TRBV5-1 and TRBJ2-5; 9 bases map to TRBD1. After removal of 1 base from V and 0 bases from J, the junction contained 4 bases not matched to a gene. Germline CDR1 is SGHRS and CDR2 is YFSETQ. The CDR3 runs to 16 residues. The CDR3 bases are TGCGCCAGCAGCTTGAGGGGACAGGGATACCAAGAGACCCAGTACTTC. Translating it yields CASSLRGQGYQETQYF.

The chain links TRBV5-4 to TRBJ1-1; TRBD1 might be the D (6 bases). The length of the CDR3 is 14 residues. Deletions cut 0 bases from V and 8 bases from J, with 14 bases between. The germline V gene has CDR1 SGHNT and CDR2 YYREEE (reference sequence). The CDR3 coding sequence is TGTGCCAGCAGCTTGGAGGGGGTAACTTTCGAAGCTTTCTTT. Protein sequence: CASSLEGVTFEAFF.

The CDR3 DNA sequence: TGCGCCAGCAGCTTGGACAGGGTGACAGATACGCAGTATTTT. Translation: CASSLDRVTDTQYF. This chain links TRBV5-1 with TRBJ2-3; D possibly corresponds to TRBD1 (6 bases). Trimming cost V 0 bases and J 3 bases, with 8 bases left between them. The CDR3 length is 14 residues. Germline V gene data show CDR1 as SGHRS and CDR2 as YFSETQ.

A single count supports this clone. The chain is built from TRBV6-5 and TRBJ1-2; D not certain. The CDR3 runs to 14 residues. V was pared by 6 bases and J by 2 bases, with 13 bases between. Germline V gives CDR1 MNHEY, CDR2 SVGAGI. This chain's CDR3 is CASRSDGFNYGYTF. CDR3 nucleotide sequence: TGTGCCAGCAGATCGGACGGCTTCAACTATGGCTACACCTTC.

CDR3 in DNA: TGCGCCAGCAGCACCTTTCCAGGGGCCTATGGCTACACCTTC. It encodes CASSTFPGAYGYTF. This chain links TRBV5-1 with TRBJ1-2, with D possibly being TRBD1 (6 bases). This CDR3 contains 14 residues. The V end lost 4 bases, the J end lost 4 bases, and 14 bases lay between the germline ends. Germline V CDR1 and CDR2: SGHRS, YFSETQ.

The chain recombines TRBV11-2 with TRBJ1-4; D call uncertain. The V end was cut by 6 bases, the J end by 0 bases, with 14 bases between. The germline CDR1 and CDR2 sequences are SGHAT and FQNNGV. This CDR3 has 16 amino acids. The CDR3 loop is CASRSLRPPTNEKLFF. The CDR3 nucleotides are TGTGCCAGCAGATCCTTACGGCCCCCAACTAATGAAAAACTGTTTTTT.

The rearrangement joins TRBV5-4 to TRBJ2-2; D may be TRBD1 or TRBD2 (5 bases each). The CDR3 spans 13 residues. V was clipped by 2 bases and J by 11 bases, with 13 bases between them. The germline V gene has CDR1 SGHNT and CDR2 YYREEE (reference sequence). In DNA form, the CDR3 reads TGTGCCAGCAGCTTTTGGGACGACAGAGAGCTGTTTTTT. Translated, it gives CASSFWDDRELFF.

This clone was seen a handful of times. The V and J genes are TRBV7-2 and TRBJ1-4; D is unclear. Per germline, CDR1 SGHTA and CDR2 FQGNSA. The CDR3 consists of 13 residues. The V end was cut by 4 bases, the J end by 7 bases, with 10 bases between. In DNA form, the CDR3 reads TGTGCCAGCAGCTCCACCCGAGGTGAAAAACTGTTTTTT. Its protein product is CASSSTRGEKLFF.

This clone showed up just once. The J gene is TRBJ2-3, the V gene TRBV7-8; no reliable D call. With 5 bases removed from V and 0 bases from J, the gap between germline ends came to 15 bases. The CDR3 covers 16 residues. Germline V CDR1 and CDR2: SGHVS, FQNEAQ. The CDR3 protein is CASSPRGGPSTDTQYF. DNA for the CDR3: TGTGCCAGCAGCCCCAGAGGCGGACCAAGCACAGATACGCAGTATTTT.

J is TRBJ2-1 and V is TRBV14; D is possibly TRBD1 or TRBD2 (6 bases each). Trimming shortened V by 4 bases and J by 4 bases, and 11 bases separated the two germline ends. This CDR3 spans 14 amino acids. CDR1 and CDR2 from the germline V gene are SGHDN and FVKESK. The CDR3 protein is CASSRGGLYNEQFF. CDR3 DNA: TGTGCCAGCAGCCGAGGGGGGCTGTACAATGAGCAGTTCTTC.